This TCR beta chain was recovered during a study of blood T cells in healthy people across ages. The use of a sample-barcoded 5' primer and a J-beta primer mix characterized a second PCR of roughly 6 to 11 cycles. The template-switch adaptor, which had 12 random nucleotides, put a tag on each cDNA molecule. A single record per CDR3 protein comes from TCRdb applying MiXCR to the 5' RACE reads. The sample consists of a few hundred thousand distinct CDR3 sequences, less than 30% of them appearing once. Concerning this clonotype itself: No conserved phenylalanine or tryptophan is present at the end of the CDR3, so a read error is the likely explanation.

The CDR3 totals 17 residues. Germline V gives CDR1 SGHRS, CDR2 YFSETQ. Trimming pared 3 bases from V and 6 bases from J, leaving 24 bases between. Each individual donor underwent a draw of roughly 10 milliliters of peripheral blood. The sequence came from a woman in her 70s in good health. The V and J genes are TRBV5-1 and TRBJ1-1; D remains unclear. Sequenced: blood. The CDR3 DNA reads as TGCGCCAGCAGCTCACACCCTCCGGGGATTGGAATTGCTGAAGCTTTCTCT. It translates to CASSSHPPGIGIAEAFS.